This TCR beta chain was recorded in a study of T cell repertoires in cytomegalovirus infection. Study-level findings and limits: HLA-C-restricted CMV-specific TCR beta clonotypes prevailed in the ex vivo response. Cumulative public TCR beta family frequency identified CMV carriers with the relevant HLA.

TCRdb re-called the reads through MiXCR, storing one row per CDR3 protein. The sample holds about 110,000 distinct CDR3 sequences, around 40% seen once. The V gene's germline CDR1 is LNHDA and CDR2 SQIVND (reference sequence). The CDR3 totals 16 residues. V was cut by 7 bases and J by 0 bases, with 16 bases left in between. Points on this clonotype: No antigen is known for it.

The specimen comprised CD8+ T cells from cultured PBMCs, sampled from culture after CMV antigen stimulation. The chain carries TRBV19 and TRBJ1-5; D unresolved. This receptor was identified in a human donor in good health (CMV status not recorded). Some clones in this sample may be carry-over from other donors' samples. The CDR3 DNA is TGTGCCAGTACCCCCCTGGCACTGTATAGCAATCAGCCCCAGCATTTT. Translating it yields CASTPLALYSNQPQHF.